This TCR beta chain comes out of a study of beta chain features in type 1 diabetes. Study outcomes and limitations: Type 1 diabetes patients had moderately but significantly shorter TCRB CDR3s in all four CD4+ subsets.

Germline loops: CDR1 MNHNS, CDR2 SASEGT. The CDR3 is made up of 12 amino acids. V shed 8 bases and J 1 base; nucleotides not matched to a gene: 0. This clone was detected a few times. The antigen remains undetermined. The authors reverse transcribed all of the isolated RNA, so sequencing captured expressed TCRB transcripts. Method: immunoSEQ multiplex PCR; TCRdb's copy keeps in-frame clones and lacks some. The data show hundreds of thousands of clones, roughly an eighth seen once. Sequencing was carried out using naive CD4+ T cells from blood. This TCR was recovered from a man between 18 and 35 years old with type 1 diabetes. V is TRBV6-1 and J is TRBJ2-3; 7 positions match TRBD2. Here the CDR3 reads CASGRGTDTQYF. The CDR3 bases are TGTGCCAGCGGGAGGGGCACAGATACGCAGTATTTT.